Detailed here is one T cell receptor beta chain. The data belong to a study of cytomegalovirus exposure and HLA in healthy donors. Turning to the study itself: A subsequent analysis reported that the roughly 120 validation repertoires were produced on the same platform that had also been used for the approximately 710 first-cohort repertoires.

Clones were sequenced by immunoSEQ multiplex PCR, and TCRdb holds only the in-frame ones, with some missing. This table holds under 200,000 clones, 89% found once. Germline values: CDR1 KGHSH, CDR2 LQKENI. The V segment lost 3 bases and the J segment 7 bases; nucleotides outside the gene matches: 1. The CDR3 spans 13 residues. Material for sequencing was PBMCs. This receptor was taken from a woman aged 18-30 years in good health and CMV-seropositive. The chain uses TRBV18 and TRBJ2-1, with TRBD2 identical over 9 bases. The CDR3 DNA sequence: TGTGCCAGCTCACCGCGGGAGGGGAATGAGCAGTTCTTC. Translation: CASSPREGNEQFF.